What follows are 7 T cell receptor beta chains derived from one specimen sequenced in a study of T-cell reconstitution after alpha-beta-depleted transplantation in children. Molecular barcoding with unique molecular identifiers was used for the TCRbeta library. TCRdb passed the PCR reads through MiXCR, listing each CDR3 protein once. The sample lists 300,000 to 400,000 distinct CDR3 sequences; under 20% were seen once. The specimen was PBMCs, mostly from graft donor cells, collected 360 days after TCRalphabeta/CD19-depleted stem cell transplant. These receptors originate from a male patient between 2 and 10 years old who had a stem cell transplant for acute lymphoblastic leukemia, so the T cells may come from the graft donor.

This clonotype has a count of ten or more. The chain recombines TRBV6-1 with TRBJ2-5, with TRBD2 as a possible D gene (5 bases). This CDR3 is built from 14 residues. V dropped 1 base and J dropped 5 bases, with 11 bases sitting between them. Germline V gene sequence: CDR1 MNHNS, CDR2 SASEGT. The CDR3 DNA is TGTGCCAGCAGTGAAGGGACTCCCCCGGAGACCCAGTACTTC. Translated, it gives CASSEGTPPETQYF.

The rearrangement joins TRBV5-1 to TRBJ1-4; D is undetermined. V was shortened by 0 bases and J by 3 bases, with 12 bases between the two germline ends. CDR1 is SGHRS, CDR2 YFSETQ, per germline. The CDR3 length is 16 residues. Written as DNA, the CDR3 is TGCGCCAGCAGCTTGGCCTACAGTACCTCTAATGAAAAACTGTTTTTT. It codes for CASSLAYSTSNEKLFF.

This clonotype came up many times. CDR3 bases: TGTGCCAGCAGTTACTCGATTGATTCCGGCAGGCCCACCACAGATACGCAGTATTTT. Amino acid sequence: CASSYSIDSGRPTTDTQYF. The chain uses TRBV6-2 or TRBV6-3 and TRBJ2-3, with D unclear. The V gene lost 0 bases and the J gene lost 2 bases, with 21 bases spanning the gap. The CDR3 runs 19 residues. Germline CDR1 reads MNHEY; CDR2 reads SVGEGT.

This clonotype was detected a few times. This chain links TRBV29-1 with TRBJ2-6; 7 nucleotides align to TRBD2. V lost 5 bases and J lost 0; bases outside the gene matches: 10. The CDR3 loop spans 17 amino acids. Germline CDR1 and CDR2: SQVTM and ANQGSEA. The CDR3 here is CSVSVAGAHSGANVLTF. In DNA, the CDR3 is TGCAGCGTTTCGGTTGCGGGAGCGCACTCTGGGGCCAACGTCCTGACTTTC. The complete variable domain, with remaining parts taken from reference TRBV29-1 and TRBJ2-6, reads SAVISQKPSRDICQRGTSLTIQCQVDSQVTMMFWYRQQPGQSLTLIATANQGSEATYESGFVIDKFPISRPNLTFSTLTVSNMSPEDSSIYLCSVSVAGAHSGANVLTFGAGSRLTVL.

This sequence joins TRBV11-3 and TRBJ2-1; D is unresolved. The germline gives CDR1 SGHNT, CDR2 YENEEA. This CDR3 region has 15 residues. Trimming removed 4 bases at V and 5 bases at J, with 15 bases between. The CDR3: CASSSAMGSDNEQFF. CDR3 bases: TGTGCCAGCAGCTCTGCAATGGGCAGCGACAATGAGCAGTTCTTC.

CDR3 residues: CASSQVQETQYF. The CDR3 coding sequence is TGTGCCAGCAGCCAAGTACAAGAGACCCAGTACTTC. This chain joins TRBV3-1 and TRBJ2-5; D is unresolved. Looked up from germline, CDR1 is LGHDT and CDR2 is YNNKEL (reference sequence). The ends were cut back, 1 base at V and 2 bases at J, with 2 bases in the middle. The CDR3 length is 12 residues.

The chain carries TRBV12-3 or TRBV12-4 and TRBJ2-7; D could derive from TRBD1 or TRBD2 (5 bases each). V was pared by 9 bases and J by 1 base, with 13 bases between. The CDR3 is 13 amino acids. The CDR3 loop is CASSGTNSYEQYF. For the CDR3, the DNA is TGTGCCAGTTCTGGGACCAATTCCTACGAGCAGTACTTC.